This T cell receptor (beta chain) was sequenced for a study of a mutant IDH1 vaccine in newly diagnosed glioma. Regarding time point: week 11, during vaccination. Topical imiquimod accompanied each vaccine dose, which consisted of 300 ug of mutant IDH1 20-mer peptide. This CDR3 is built from 13 residues. V lost 10 bases and J lost 7, with 17 bases in between. Germline V gene sequence: CDR1 LNHDA, CDR2 SQIVND (reference sequence). This table comes from immunoSEQ multiplex PCR, and its TCRdb copy is limited to in-frame clones, with some not included. The sample lists approximately 110,000 clones, roughly nine tenths seen once, with 0.6% to 0.75% in the top ten. To note about this clone: Its antigen is undetermined.

The TCR was taken from a woman aged 50 to 60 with glioma. The J gene is TRBJ2-1, the V gene TRBV19; D is unclear. The material sequenced was PBMCs, taken from a glioma patient whose treatment included an IDH1 peptide vaccine. The CDR3 nucleotides read TGTGCCACCTTTAGTTCCCGGCGGAATGAGCAGTTCTTC. The encoded protein is CATFSSRRNEQFF.